This TCR beta chain was retrieved from a study of T-cell memory formation after mild COVID-19. Study-level background: The study found TCR clusters largely donor specific.

Barcoded TCR alpha and TCR beta cDNA libraries with UMIs came from 5'RACE using constant-segment primers. TCRdb ran MiXCR on the 5' RACE reads and lists one entry per CDR3 protein. The sample contains about 320,000 distinct CDR3 sequences, approximately 14% of which appear only once. As concerns this clonotype: What it binds is not known.

General study results and limits: What remained unconfirmed was the SARS-CoV-2 specificity of second-wave clones peaking on day 37. Contracting clones localized mainly to CM and EM when CD4+ and mainly to EMRA when CD8+.

Germline CDR1 is SGHNT and CDR2 is YENEEA. CDR3 length equals 15 residues. Unmatched junction bases numbered 9, after V lost 5 bases and J lost 9 bases. The sequence derives from a man aged 18 to 30 who had mild COVID-19 (a few samples of this study predate the infection). Cell type and time point are not known. The chain couples TRBV11-3 to TRBJ2-1; 11 nucleotides align to TRBD1. Sequencing was done on a sample of PBMCs or a T cell subset sorted from them (not recorded which). CDR3 sequence: CASSGRGQGGTEQFF. CDR3 sequence (DNA): TGTGCCAGCAGCGGGAGGGGACAGGGGGGCACTGAGCAGTTCTTC. Looking up the rest from reference TRBV11-3 and TRBJ2-1 gives the full variable domain: EAGVVQSPRYKIIEKKQPVAFWCNPISGHNTLYWYLQNLGQGPELLIRYENEEAVDDSQLPKDRFSAERLKGVDSTLKIQPAELGDSAVYLCASSGRGQGGTEQFFGPGTRLTVL.